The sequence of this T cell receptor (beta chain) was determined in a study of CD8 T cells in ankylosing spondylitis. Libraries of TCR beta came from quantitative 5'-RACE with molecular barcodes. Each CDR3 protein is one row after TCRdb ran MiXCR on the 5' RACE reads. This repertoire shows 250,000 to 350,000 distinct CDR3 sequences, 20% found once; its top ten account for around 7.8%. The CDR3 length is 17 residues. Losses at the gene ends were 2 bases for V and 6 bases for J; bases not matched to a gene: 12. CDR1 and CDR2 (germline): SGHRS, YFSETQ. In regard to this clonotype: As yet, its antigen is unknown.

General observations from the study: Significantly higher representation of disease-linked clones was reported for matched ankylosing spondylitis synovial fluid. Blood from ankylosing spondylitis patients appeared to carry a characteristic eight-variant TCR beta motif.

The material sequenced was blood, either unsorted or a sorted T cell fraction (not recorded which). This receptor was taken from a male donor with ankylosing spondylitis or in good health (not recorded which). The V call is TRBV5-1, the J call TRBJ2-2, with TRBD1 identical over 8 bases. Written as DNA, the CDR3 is TGCGCCAGCAGCTTCAAGGGGACGGGACAGGATCCCGGGGAGCTGTTTTTT. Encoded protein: CASSFKGTGQDPGELFF.